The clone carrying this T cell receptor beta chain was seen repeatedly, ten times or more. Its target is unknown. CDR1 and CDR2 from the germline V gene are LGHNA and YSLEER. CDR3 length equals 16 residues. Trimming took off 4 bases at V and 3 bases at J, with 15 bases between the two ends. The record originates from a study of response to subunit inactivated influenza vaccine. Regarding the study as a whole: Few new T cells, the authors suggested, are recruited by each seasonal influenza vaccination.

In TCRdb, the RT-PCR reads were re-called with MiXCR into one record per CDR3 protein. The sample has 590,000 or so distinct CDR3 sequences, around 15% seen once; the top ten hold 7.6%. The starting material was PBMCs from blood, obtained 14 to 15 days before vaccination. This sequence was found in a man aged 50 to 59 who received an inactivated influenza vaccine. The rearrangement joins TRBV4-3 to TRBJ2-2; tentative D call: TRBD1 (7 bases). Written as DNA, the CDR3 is TGCGCCAGCAGCCCCTCGGCAGGGGGGTACACCGGGGAGCTGTTTTTT. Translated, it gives CASSPSAGGYTGELFF.